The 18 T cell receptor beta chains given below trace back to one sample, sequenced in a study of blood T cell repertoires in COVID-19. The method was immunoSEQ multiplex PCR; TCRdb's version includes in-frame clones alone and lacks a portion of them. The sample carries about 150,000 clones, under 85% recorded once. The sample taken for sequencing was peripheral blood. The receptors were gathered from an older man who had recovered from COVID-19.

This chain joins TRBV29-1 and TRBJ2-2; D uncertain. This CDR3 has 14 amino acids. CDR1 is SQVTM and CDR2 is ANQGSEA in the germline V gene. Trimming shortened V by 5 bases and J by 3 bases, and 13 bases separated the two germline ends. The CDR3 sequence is CSVSPWADTGELFF. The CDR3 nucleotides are TGCAGCGTTAGTCCATGGGCCGACACCGGGGAGCTGTTTTTT.

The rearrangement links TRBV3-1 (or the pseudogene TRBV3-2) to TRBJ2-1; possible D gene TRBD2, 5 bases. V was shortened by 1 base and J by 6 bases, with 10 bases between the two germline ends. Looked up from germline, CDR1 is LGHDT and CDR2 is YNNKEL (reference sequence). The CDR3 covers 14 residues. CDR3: CASSQGGGGNEQFF. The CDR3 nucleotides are TGTGCCAGCAGCCAAGGAGGAGGAGGCAATGAGCAGTTCTTC.

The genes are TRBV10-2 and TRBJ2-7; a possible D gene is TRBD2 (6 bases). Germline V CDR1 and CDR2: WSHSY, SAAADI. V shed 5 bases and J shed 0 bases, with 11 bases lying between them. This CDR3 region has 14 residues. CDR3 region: CASSSSDFSYEQYF. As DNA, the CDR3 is TGCGCCAGCAGTTCTAGCGACTTCTCCTACGAGCAGTACTTC.

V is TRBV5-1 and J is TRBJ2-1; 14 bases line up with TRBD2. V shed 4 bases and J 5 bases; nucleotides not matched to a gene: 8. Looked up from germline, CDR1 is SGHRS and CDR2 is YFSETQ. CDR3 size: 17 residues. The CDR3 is CASSLSTSGRGNNEQFF. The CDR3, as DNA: TGCGCCAGCAGCCTATCGACTAGCGGGAGGGGTAACAATGAGCAGTTCTTC.

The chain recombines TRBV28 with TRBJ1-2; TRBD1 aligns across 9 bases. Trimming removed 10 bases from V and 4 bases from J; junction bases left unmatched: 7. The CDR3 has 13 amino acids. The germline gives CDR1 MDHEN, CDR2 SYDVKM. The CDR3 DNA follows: TGTGCCACCACAGGGGGCATTGGCTATGGCTACACCTTC. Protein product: CATTGGIGYGYTF.

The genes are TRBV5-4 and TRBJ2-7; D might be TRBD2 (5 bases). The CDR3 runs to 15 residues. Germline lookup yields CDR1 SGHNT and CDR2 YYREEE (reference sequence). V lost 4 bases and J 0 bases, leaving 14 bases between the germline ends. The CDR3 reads CASSPIGGSSYEQYF. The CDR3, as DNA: TGTGCCAGCAGCCCCATCGGAGGTAGCTCCTACGAGCAGTACTTC.

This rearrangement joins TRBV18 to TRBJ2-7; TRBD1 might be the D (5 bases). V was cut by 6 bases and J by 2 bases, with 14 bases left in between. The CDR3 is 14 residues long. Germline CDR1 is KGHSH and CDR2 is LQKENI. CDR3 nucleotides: TGTGCCAGCTCCCCCCGGCAGGGTACCTACGAGCAGTACTTC. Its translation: CASSPRQGTYEQYF. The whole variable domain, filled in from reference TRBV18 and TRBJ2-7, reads NAGVMQNPRHLVRRRGQEARLRCSPMKGHSHVYWYRQLPEEGLKFMVYLQKENIIDESGMPKERFSAEFPKEGPSILRIQQVVRGDSAAYFCASSPRQGTYEQYFGPGTRLTVT.

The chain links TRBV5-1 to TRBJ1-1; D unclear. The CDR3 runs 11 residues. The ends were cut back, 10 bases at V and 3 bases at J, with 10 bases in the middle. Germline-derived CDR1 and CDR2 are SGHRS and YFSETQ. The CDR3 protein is CASRSDTEAFF. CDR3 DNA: TGCGCCTCTCGGTCCGACACTGAAGCTTTCTTT.

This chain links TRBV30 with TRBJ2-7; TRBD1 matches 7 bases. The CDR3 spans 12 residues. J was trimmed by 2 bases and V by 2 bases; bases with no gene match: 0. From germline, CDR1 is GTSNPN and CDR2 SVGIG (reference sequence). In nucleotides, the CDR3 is TGTGCCTGGAGTACAGGGGCCTACGAGCAGTACTTC. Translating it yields CAWSTGAYEQYF.

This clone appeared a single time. In DNA, the CDR3 is TGTGCCAGCAGCGAACAGGGGGCGGGGGAGCTGTTTTTT. It is translated as CASSEQGAGELFF. V gene TRBV7-8 combines with J gene TRBJ2-2, with TRBD1 identical over 9 bases. The V gene end was trimmed by 5 bases and the J gene end by 8 bases; junction bases not matched to a gene: 3. The CDR3 totals 13 residues. CDR1 is SGHVS, CDR2 FQNEAQ, per germline. Using reference TRBV7-8 and TRBJ2-2 for the parts outside the CDR3, the full variable domain is GAGVSQSPRYKVAKRGQDVALRCDPISGHVSLFWYQQALGQGPEFLTYFQNEAQLDKSGLPSDRFFAERPEGSVSTLKIQRTQQEDSAVYLCASSEQGAGELFFGEGSRLTVL.

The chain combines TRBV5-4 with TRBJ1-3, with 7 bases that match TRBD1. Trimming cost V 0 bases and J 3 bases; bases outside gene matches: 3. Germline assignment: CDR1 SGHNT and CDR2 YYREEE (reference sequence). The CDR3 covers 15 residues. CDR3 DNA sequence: TGTGCCAGCAGCTTGGAGGCAGGGGGTGGAAACACCATATATTTT. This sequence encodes CASSLEAGGGNTIYF.

For the CDR3, the DNA is TGTGCCAGTAGCCCCACAGGGAACACCGGGGAGCTGTTTTTT. This gives the protein CASSPTGNTGELFF. This chain connects TRBV19 to TRBJ2-2, with D perhaps TRBD1 (5 bases). Germline V gene lookup returns CDR1 LNHDA and CDR2 SQIVND (reference sequence). The CDR3 consists of 14 residues. Trimming pared 6 bases from V and 1 base from J, leaving 9 bases between.

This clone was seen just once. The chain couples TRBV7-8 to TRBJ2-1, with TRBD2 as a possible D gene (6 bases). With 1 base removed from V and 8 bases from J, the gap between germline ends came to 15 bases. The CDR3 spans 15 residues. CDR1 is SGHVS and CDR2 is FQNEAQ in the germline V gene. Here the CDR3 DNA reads TGTGCCAGCAGCTTAGGGCCTAGCGATCGACATGAGCAGTTCTTC. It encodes CASSLGPSDRHEQFF.

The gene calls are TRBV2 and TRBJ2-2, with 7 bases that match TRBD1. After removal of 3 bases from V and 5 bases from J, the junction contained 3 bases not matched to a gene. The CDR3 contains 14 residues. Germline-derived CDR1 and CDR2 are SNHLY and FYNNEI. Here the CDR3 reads CASSDQGVTGELFF. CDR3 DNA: TGTGCCAGCAGTGACCAGGGGGTGACCGGGGAGCTGTTTTTT.

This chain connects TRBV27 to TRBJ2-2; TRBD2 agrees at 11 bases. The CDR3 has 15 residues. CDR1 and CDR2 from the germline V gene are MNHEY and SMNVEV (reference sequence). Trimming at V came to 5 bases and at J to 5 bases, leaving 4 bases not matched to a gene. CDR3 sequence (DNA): TGTGCCAGCAGTGCCCTAGCGGGGGGAACCGGGGAGCTGTTTTTT. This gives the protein CASSALAGGTGELFF.

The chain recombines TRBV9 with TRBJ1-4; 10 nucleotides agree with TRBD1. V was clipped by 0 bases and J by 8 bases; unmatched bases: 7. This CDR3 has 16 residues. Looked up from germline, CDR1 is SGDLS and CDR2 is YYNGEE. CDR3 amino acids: CASSVAIGQGVEKLFF. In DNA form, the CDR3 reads TGTGCCAGCAGCGTAGCCATAGGACAGGGGGTGGAAAAACTGTTTTTT.

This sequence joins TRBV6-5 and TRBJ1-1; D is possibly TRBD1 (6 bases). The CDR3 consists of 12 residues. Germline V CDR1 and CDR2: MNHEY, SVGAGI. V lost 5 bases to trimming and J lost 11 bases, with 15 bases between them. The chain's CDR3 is CASSPTGFSAFF. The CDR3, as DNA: TGTGCCAGCAGTCCAACAGGGTTTTCTGCTTTCTTT.

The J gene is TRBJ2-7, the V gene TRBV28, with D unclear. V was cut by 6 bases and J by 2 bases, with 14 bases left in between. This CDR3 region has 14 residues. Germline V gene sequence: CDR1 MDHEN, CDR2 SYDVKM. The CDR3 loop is CASSLKLSAYEQYF. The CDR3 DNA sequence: TGTGCCAGCAGCCTGAAACTGAGCGCCTACGAGCAGTACTTC.